The clone carrying this T cell receptor (beta chain) has more than one count but fewer than ten. Its antigen is as yet unknown. The source of the sample is a study of T cells in Graves' hyperthyroidism and ophthalmopathy. Study conclusions and caveats: Model output signaled ophthalmopathy a median approximately 6 months ahead of onset.

Stable hyperthyroidism: no ophthalmopathy progression over 18 months of follow-up. The hyperthyroidism was newly diagnosed and had lasted under 2 months; the patients were aged 18 to 65. Fresh peripheral blood, 7.5 to 10 ml, yielded the PBMCs. V lost 2 bases, J lost 8 bases, and 12 bases lay in between. The CDR3 is 13 amino acids. The germline V gene encodes CDR1 SGHTA and CDR2 FQGTGA. Amplification of TCR beta CDR3 regions was performed using RNA transcripts as template. The TCR CDR3 first-round RT-PCR relied on the HTBI primer set. Each CDR3 protein gets one entry after TCRdb re-called the multiplex PCR reads with MiXCR. Among hundreds of thousands of distinct CDR3 sequences listed, less than 15% were seen once.

The origin of this receptor is a woman in her late teens or twenties with Graves' hyperthyroidism. The rearrangement joins TRBV7-3 to TRBJ1-1; D is ambiguous. Sequencing was carried out using blood. The CDR3 DNA reads as TGTGCCAGCAGCTTACCCCCGTCTACCGAAGCTTTCTTT. Its translation: CASSLPPSTEAFF.